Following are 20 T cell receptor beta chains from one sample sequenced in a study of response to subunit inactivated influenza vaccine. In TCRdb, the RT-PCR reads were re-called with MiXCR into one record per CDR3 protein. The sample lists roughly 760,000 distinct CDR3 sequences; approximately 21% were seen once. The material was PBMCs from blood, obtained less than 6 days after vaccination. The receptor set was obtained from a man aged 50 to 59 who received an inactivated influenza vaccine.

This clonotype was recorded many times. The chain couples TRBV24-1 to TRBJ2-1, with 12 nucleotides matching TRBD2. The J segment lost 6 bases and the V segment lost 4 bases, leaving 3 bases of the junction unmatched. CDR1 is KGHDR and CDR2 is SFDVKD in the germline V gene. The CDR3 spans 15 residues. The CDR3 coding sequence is TGTGCCACCAGTGACCCGGGACTAGCGGGCAATGAGCAGTTCTTC. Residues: CATSDPGLAGNEQFF.

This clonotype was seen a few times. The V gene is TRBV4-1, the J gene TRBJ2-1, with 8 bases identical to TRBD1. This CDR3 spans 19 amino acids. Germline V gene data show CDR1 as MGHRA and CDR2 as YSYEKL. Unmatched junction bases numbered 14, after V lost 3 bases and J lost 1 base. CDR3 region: CASSQDRVGLRPSYNEQFF. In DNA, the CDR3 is TGCGCCAGCAGCCAGGACAGGGTAGGTCTTCGGCCGTCCTACAATGAGCAGTTCTTC.

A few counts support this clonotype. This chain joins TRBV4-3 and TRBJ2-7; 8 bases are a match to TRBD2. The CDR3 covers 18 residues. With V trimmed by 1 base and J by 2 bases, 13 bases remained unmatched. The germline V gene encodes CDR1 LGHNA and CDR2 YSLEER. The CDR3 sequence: CASSQGFSGSGTPYEQYF. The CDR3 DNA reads TGCGCCAGCAGCCAAGGGTTCTCGGGTAGCGGGACCCCCTACGAGCAGTACTTC.

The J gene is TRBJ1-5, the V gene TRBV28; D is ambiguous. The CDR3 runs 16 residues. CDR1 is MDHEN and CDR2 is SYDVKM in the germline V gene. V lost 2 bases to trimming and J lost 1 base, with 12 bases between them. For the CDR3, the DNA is TGTGCCAGCAGTTTACCCAATTATGGGAGCAATCAGCCCCAGCATTTT. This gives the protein CASSLPNYGSNQPQHF.

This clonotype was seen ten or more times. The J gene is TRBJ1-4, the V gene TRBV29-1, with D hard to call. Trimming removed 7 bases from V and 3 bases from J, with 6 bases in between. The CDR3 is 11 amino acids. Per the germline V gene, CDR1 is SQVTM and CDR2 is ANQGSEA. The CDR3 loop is CSAQSNEKLFF. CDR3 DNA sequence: TGCAGCGCTCAATCTAATGAAAAACTGTTTTTT.

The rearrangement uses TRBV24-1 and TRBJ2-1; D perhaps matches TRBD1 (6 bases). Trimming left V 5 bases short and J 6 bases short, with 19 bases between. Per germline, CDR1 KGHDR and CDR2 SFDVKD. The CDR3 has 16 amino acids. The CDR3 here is CATSGSRGRLRNEQFF. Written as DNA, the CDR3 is TGTGCCACCAGTGGGTCCAGGGGTCGTCTGCGCAATGAGCAGTTCTTC.

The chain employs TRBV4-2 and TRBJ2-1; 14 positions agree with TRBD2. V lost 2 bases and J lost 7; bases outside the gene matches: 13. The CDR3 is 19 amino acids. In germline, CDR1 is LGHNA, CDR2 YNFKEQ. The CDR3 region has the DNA TGTGCCAGCAGCCAAAGGCTGACTAGCGGGGGGGCCTTTGAGAATGAGCAGTTCTTC. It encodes CASSQRLTSGGAFENEQFF.

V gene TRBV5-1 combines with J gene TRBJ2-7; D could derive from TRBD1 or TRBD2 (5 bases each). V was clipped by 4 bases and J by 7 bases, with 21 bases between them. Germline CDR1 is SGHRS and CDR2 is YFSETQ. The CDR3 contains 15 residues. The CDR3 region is CASSPDGPWGREQYF. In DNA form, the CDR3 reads TGCGCCAGCAGCCCGGACGGACCTTGGGGGAGAGAGCAGTACTTC.

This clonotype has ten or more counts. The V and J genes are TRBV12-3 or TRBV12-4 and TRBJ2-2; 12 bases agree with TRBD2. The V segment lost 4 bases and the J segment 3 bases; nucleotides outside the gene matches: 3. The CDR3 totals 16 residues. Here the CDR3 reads CASSSSGRAHTGELFF. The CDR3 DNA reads TGTGCCAGCAGTTCTAGCGGGAGGGCCCACACCGGGGAGCTGTTTTTT.

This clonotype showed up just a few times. The CDR3 nucleotides are TGCAGCGTTCCTAGGGGAAGCGAGCAGTACTTC. It codes for CSVPRGSEQYF. V and J are TRBV29-1 and TRBJ2-7, with D possibly being TRBD1 (5 bases). Germline lookup yields CDR1 SQVTM and CDR2 ANQGSEA. This CDR3 spans 11 amino acids. Deletions cut 5 bases from V and 6 bases from J, with 11 bases between.

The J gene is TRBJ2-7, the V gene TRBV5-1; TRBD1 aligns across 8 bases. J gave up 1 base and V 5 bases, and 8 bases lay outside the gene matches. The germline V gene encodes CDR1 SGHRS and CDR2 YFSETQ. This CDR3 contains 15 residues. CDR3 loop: CASSPSRTGSYEQYF. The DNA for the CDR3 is TGCGCCAGCAGTCCTTCCAGGACAGGGTCCTACGAGCAGTACTTC.

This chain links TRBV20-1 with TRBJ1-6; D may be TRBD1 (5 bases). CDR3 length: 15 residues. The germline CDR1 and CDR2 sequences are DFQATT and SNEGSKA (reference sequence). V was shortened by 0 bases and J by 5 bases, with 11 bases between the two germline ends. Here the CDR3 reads CSARDPQGNNSPLHF. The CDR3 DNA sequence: TGCAGTGCTAGAGATCCGCAGGGCAATAATTCACCCCTCCACTTT.

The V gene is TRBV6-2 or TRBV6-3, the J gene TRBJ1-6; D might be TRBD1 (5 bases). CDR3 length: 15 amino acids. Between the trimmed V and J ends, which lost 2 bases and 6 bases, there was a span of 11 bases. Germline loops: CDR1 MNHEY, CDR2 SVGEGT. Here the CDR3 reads CASSYGGITNSPLHF. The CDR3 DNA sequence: TGTGCCAGCAGTTACGGGGGGATAACTAATTCACCCCTCCACTTT.

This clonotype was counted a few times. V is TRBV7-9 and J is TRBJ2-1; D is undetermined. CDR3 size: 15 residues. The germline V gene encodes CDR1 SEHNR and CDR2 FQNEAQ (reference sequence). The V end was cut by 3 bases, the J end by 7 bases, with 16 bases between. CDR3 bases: TGTGCCAGCAGCTTGAAGTATGAACTTCTTAATGAGCAGTTCTTC. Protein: CASSLKYELLNEQFF.

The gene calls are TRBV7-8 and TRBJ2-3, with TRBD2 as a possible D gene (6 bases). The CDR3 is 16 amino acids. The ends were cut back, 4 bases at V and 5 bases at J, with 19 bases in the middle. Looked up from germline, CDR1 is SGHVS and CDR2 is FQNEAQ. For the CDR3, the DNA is TGTGCCAGCAGCTCGACTAGTTCAGCTTGGGGAGATACGCAGTATTTT. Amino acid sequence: CASSSTSSAWGDTQYF.

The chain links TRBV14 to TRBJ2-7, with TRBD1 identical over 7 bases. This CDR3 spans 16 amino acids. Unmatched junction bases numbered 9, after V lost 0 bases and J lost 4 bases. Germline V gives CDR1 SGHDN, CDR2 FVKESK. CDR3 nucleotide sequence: TGTGCCAGCAGCCAAGATCTTGGGACAGAAGCGTACGAGCAGTACTTC. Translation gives CASSQDLGTEAYEQYF.

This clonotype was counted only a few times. In nucleotides, the CDR3 is TGTGCCAGCAGCCCGGCCGGGACAGGTTTTGAAAAACTGTTTTTT. It codes for CASSPAGTGFEKLFF. The J gene is TRBJ1-4, the V gene TRBV7-9, with 8 bases identical to TRBD1. The CDR3 consists of 15 residues. V dropped 5 bases and J dropped 7; count of bases not matched to a gene: 9. Germline lookup yields CDR1 SEHNR and CDR2 FQNEAQ (reference sequence). Supplemented by reference TRBV7-9 and TRBJ1-4, the full variable domain reads DTGVSQNPRHKITKRGQNVTFRCDPISEHNRLYWYRQTLGQGPEFLTYFQNEAQLEKSRLLSDRFSAERPKGSFSTLEIQRTEQGDSAMYLCASSPAGTGFEKLFFGSGTQLSVL.

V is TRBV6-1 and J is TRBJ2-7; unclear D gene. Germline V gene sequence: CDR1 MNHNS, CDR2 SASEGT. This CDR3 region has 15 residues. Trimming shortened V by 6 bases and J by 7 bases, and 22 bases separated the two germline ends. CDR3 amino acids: CASSPVLAVSGEQYF. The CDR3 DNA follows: TGTGCCAGCAGCCCTGTGCTGGCCGTGAGTGGGGAGCAGTACTTC.

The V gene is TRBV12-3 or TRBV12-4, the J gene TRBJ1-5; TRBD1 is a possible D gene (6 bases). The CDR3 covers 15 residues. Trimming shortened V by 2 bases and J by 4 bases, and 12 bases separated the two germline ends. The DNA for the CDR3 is TGTGCCAGCAGTTTACGGGGGGCTGGGAATCAGCCCCAGCATTTT. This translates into CASSLRGAGNQPQHF.

This chain's CDR3 is CSVRDRGTGELFF. In DNA, the CDR3 is TGCAGTGTGAGGGACAGGGGTACCGGGGAGCTGTTTTTT. The V and J genes are TRBV29-1 and TRBJ2-2; 10 nucleotides agree with TRBD1. Germline values: CDR1 SQVTM, CDR2 ANQGSEA. The CDR3 has 13 residues.